These T cell receptor beta chains were read from a single sample in a study of blood T cell repertoires in COVID-19. Libraries were prepared by immunoSEQ multiplex PCR; TCRdb keeps only in-frame clonotypes and omits some of them. The sample includes more than 80,000 clones, roughly 87% of them seen just once. Source material: peripheral blood. All receptors derive from a man between 18 and 29 years old with COVID-19, enrolled during active disease. The CDR3 runs from the conserved cysteine through the conserved F or W. Fields, in order: V gene, CDR3 length, clone size, D gene, J gene, CDR3 protein, CDR3 DNA. The D gene is left open where the match is weak. The size entry is marked missing in some rows and otherwise reads once, few, many or a size class.

>TRBV7-8|15|once|-|TRBJ2-5
CASSLMDSAQETQYF
TGTGCCAGCAGCTTAATGGACAGCGCCCAAGAGACCCAGTACTTC
>TRBV28|14|once|-|TRBJ2-5
CASSLEGMEETQYF
TGTGCCAGCAGTTTGGAGGGGATGGAAGAGACCCAGTACTTC
>TRBV28|13|-|-|TRBJ1-2
CASSLGHPYGYTF
TGTGCCAGCAGTTTAGGGCACCCCTATGGCTACACCTTC
>TRBV5-1|19|-|TRBD2|TRBJ2-1
CASSLVGLAGGSSYNEQFF
TGCGCCAGCAGCTTGGTGGGACTAGCGGGGGGAAGCTCCTACAATGAGCAGTTCTTC
>TRBV2|13|few|-|TRBJ1-5
CASSEAPRQPQHF
TGTGCCAGCAGTGAAGCACCGAGGCAGCCCCAGCATTTT
>TRBV6-5|15|-|-|TRBJ1-5
CASNKGRVSNQPQHF
TGTGCCAGCAACAAAGGGAGGGTTAGCAATCAGCCCCAGCATTTT
>TRBV2|19|-|TRBD1|TRBJ1-1
CASTLTGGQRRLDHTEAFF
TGTGCCAGCACCCTGACAGGGGGCCAACGGAGGCTGGATCACACTGAAGCTTTCTTT
>TRBV27|14|-|-|TRBJ1-3
CASGRGASGNTIYF
TGTGCCAGCGGACGGGGGGCCTCCGGAAACACCATATATTTT
>TRBV24-1|20|few|-|TRBJ2-1
CATSGGVLRGGEGSYNEQFF
TGTGCCACCAGTGGTGGGGTCCTTCGAGGGGGAGAAGGGTCCTACAATGAGCAGTTCTTC
>TRBV7-8|15|-|-|TRBJ2-3
CASSLFAGSTDTQYF
TGTGCCAGCAGCTTGTTTGCAGGGTCCACAGATACGCAGTATTTT